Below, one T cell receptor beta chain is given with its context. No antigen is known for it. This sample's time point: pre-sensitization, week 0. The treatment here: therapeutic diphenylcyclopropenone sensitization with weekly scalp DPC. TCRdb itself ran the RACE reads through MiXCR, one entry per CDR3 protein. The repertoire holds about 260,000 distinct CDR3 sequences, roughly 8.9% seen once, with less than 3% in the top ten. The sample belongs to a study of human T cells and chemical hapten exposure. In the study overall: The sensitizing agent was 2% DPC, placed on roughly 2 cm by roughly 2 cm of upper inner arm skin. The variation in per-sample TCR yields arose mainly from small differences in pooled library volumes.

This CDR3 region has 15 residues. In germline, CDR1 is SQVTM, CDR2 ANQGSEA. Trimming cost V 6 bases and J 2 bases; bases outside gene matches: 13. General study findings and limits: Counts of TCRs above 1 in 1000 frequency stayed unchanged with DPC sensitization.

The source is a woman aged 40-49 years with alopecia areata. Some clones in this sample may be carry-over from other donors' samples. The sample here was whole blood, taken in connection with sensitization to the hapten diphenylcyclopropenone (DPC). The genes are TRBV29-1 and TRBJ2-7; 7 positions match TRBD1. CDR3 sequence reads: CSVREVGTVTYEQYF. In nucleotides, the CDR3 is TGCAGCGTGCGAGAAGTAGGGACAGTAACCTACGAGCAGTACTTC.